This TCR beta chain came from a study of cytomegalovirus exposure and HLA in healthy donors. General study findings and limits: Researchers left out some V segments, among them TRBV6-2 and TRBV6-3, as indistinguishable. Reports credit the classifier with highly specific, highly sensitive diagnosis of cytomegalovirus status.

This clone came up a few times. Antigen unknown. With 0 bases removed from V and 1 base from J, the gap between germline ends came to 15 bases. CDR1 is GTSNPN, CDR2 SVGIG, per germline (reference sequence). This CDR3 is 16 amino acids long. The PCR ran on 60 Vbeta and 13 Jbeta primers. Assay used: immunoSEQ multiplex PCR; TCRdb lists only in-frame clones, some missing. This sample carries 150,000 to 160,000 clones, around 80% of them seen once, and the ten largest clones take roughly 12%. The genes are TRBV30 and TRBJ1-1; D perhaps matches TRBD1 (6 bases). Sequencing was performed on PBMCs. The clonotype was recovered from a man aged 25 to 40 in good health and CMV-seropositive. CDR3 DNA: TGTGCCTGGAGTGTAGGGGACACCTATCAGAACACTGAAGCTTTCTTT. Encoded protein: CAWSVGDTYQNTEAFF.